These T cell receptor beta chains were read from a single sample in a study of T cells after posttransplantation cyclophosphamide. TCRdb's copy holds only in-frame clones and misses some; the assay was immunoSEQ multiplex PCR. The sample shows 3,000 to 4,000 clones, about four fifths of them seen only once. Sequenced input: memory CD8+ T cells sorted from blood. Every receptor here comes from a woman aged 55-75 years in good health, CMV-negative, and a related stem cell transplant donor. Both conserved end residues are part of each CDR3.

J gene	V gene	CDR3 protein
TRBJ1-5	TRBV6-5	CASSRGTGLNQPQHF
TRBJ1-2	TRBV19	CASSPGHLYGYTF
TRBJ2-1	TRBV7-2	CASSPRDSNEQFF
TRBJ1-6	TRBV7-6	CASSATGAGDSPLHF
TRBJ2-1	TRBV6-4	CASSDSSGSYNEQFF
TRBJ1-6	TRBV4-3	CASSPWANSPLHF
TRBJ2-5	TRBV4-2	CASSQDPSGRGGETQYF
TRBJ2-7	TRBV7-9	CASSHPDDRVYEQYF
TRBJ2-7	TRBV6-6	CASRTSDAYEQYF
TRBJ2-5	TRBV5-1	CASSGSGGPGETQYF
TRBJ2-2	TRBV7-8	CASSSSGLTTGELFF
TRBJ2-3	TRBV6-4	CASSDDGLAGPDTQYF
TRBJ1-6	TRBV5-1	CASSLAGQGISPLHF
TRBJ2-6	TRBV7-9	CASREPGANVLTF
TRBJ1-5	TRBV2	CASSGGIESNQPQHF
TRBJ1-6	TRBV28	CASSFGRRLKPLHF
TRBJ2-7	TRBV18	CASSPPSGALGWDEQYF
TRBJ1-5	TRBV27	CASGSQGSNQPQHF
TRBJ2-1	TRBV4-1	CASSPLVGEGTVEQFF
TRBJ2-5	TRBV6-5	CASSYLAGGRETQYF
TRBJ2-2	TRBV4-2	CASSPLQGSGELFF
TRBJ1-6	TRBV28	CASSLAFLSPLHF
TRBJ2-3	TRBV11-1	CASSYNSPGTGIADTQYF
TRBJ1-2	TRBV28	CASRPGVYGYTF
TRBJ2-3	TRBV6-1	CASSGRLAGLTDTQYF
TRBJ2-7	TRBV18	CASLNFDSYEQYF
TRBJ1-6	TRBV28	CASSPTRPTYNSPLHF
TRBJ2-7	TRBV30	CAWSQREHYEQYF
TRBJ2-3	TRBV15	CATSRDLNADTQYF
TRBJ2-1	TRBV11-2	CASSSIATSGGNEQFF
TRBJ1-1	TRBV15	CATSTGVQNTEAFF
TRBJ2-1	TRBV6-5	CASSSGGPSFNEQFF
TRBJ2-7	TRBV4-3	CASSQGTSGSHEQYF
TRBJ2-1	TRBV5-4	CASSGGGLPYNEQFF
TRBJ2-2	TRBV15	CATSRDRWTGKNGGELFF
TRBJ1-3	TRBV4-1	CASSQAGSGNTIYF
TRBJ2-1	TRBV5-4	CASRANTGSAYNEQFF